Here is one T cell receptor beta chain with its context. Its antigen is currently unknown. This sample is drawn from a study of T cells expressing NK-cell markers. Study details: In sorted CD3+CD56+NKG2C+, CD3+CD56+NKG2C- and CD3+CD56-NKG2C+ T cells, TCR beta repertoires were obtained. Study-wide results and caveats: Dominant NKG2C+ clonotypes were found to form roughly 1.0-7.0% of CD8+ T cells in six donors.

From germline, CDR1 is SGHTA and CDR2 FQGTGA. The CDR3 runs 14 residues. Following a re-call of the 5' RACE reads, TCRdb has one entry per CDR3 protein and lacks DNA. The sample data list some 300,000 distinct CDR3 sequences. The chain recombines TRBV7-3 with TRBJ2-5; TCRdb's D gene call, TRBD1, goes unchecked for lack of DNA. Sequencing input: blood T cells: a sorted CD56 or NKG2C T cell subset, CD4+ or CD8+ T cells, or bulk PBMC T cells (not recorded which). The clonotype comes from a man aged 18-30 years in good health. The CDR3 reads CASSSTGGAETQYF.